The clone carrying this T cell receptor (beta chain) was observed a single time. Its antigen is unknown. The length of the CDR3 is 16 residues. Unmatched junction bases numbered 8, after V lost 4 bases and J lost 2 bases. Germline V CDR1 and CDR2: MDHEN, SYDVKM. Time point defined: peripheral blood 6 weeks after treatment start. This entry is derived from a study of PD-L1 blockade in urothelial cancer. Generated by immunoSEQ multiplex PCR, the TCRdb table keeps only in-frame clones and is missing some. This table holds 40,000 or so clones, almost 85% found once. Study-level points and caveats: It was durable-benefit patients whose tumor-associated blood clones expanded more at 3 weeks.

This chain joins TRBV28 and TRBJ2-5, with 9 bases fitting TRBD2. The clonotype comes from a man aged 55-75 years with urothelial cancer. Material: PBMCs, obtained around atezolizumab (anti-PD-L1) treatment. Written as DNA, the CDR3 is TGTGCCAGCAGTTCCATTAGCGGGAGAGTACAAGAGACCCAGTACTTC. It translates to CASSSISGRVQETQYF.